The clone carrying this T cell receptor (beta chain) was recorded only once. Antigen: not known. The CDR3 totals 13 residues. CDR1 SGHTA and CDR2 FQGNSA come from the germline V gene. V was pared by 2 bases and J by 4 bases, with 8 bases between. Sequencing was performed with immunoSEQ multiplex PCR; in TCRdb, only in-frame clones are kept and a portion is missing. This table has 85,000 to 100,000 clones, under 95% appearing once. These data belong to a study of graft-versus-host responses after intestinal transplantation. This clonotype was sampled from a human donor who was the organ donor for an intestinal transplant. The chain is built from TRBV7-2 and TRBJ2-5, with D perhaps matching TRBD1 (6 bases). Sequencing was performed on unstimulated CD8+ T cells sorted from spleen or lymph node cells, taken before transplant. The CDR3 sequence is CASSLQGTETQYF. CDR3 DNA sequence: TGTGCCAGCAGCTTACAGGGGACAGAGACCCAGTACTTC.